Listed below are T cell receptor beta chains from one sample, sequenced in a study of PD-1 blockade in mismatch repair-deficient tumors. Produced via immunoSEQ multiplex PCR; TCRdb's table is partial and in-frame only. The repertoire holds approximately 40,000 clones, with roughly three quarters as singletons. Sequencing used peripheral blood, obtained 4 weeks after starting pembrolizumab. These receptor sequences come from an adult with mismatch repair-deficient cancer. The CDR3 runs from the conserved cysteine through the conserved F or W. Each record gives: CDR3 DNA, CDR3 protein, clone size, J gene, V gene, D gene. A D gene is named only where the DNA matches it firmly. A row's size may be missing; if present it is once, few, many or a size class.

CDR3 DNA: TGTGCCAGCAGCGACCTTATACGGACTAGCACAGATACGCAGTATTTT
CDR3 protein: CASSDLIRTSTDTQYF
clone size: .
J gene: TRBJ2-3
V gene: TRBV5-4
D gene: .

CDR3 DNA: TGTGCCAGTACTCCACCAGGGTTTGGGCAAGAGACCCAGTACTTC
CDR3 protein: CASTPPGFGQETQYF
clone size: .
J gene: TRBJ2-5
V gene: TRBV19
D gene: .

CDR3 DNA: TGTGCCAGCTCACCGCAGCGGGACTCCTACAATGAGCAGTTCTTC
CDR3 protein: CASSPQRDSYNEQFF
clone size: .
J gene: TRBJ2-1
V gene: TRBV18
D gene: TRBD2

CDR3 DNA: TGTGCCAGTAGTTCAGGGTACTGGGGCAAAAACATTCAGTACTTC
CDR3 protein: CASSSGYWGKNIQYF
clone size: .
J gene: TRBJ2-4
V gene: TRBV19
D gene: .

CDR3 DNA: TGTGCCAGTAGCAGGGCCCCCATCTCTGGGGCCAACGTCCTGACTTTC
CDR3 protein: CASSRAPISGANVLTF
clone size: .
J gene: TRBJ2-6
V gene: TRBV25-1
D gene: .

CDR3 DNA: TGTGCCAGCAGTGAAGTATCCGGGACAGGCTCCTACGAGCAGTACTTC
CDR3 protein: CASSEVSGTGSYEQYF
clone size: .
J gene: TRBJ2-7
V gene: TRBV6-1
D gene: TRBD1

CDR3 DNA: TGTGCCAGCAGTTTATATGCGGGAGGGCTGGATGAGCAGTTCTTC
CDR3 protein: CASSLYAGGLDEQFF
clone size: .
J gene: TRBJ2-1
V gene: TRBV27
D gene: TRBD2

CDR3 DNA: TGTGCCAGCAGTGCCGGGGGTTTGGAGCAGTACTTC
CDR3 protein: CASSAGGLEQYF
clone size: .
J gene: TRBJ2-7
V gene: TRBV2
D gene: .

CDR3 DNA: TGTGCCAGCAGTGATCAAGAGACCCAGTACTTC
CDR3 protein: CASSDQETQYF
clone size: .
J gene: TRBJ2-5
V gene: TRBV6-4
D gene: .

CDR3 DNA: TGTGCCATCAGCCCCCAGGGTTACGAGCAGTACTTC
CDR3 protein: CAISPQGYEQYF
clone size: few
J gene: TRBJ2-7
V gene: TRBV10-3
D gene: .

CDR3 DNA: TGTGCCAGCAGCCAGGGGGTACGCAATCAGCCCCAGCATTTT
CDR3 protein: CASSQGVRNQPQHF
clone size: few
J gene: TRBJ1-5
V gene: TRBV7-9
D gene: TRBD1

CDR3 DNA: TGTGCCAGCAGCCTGGGCCCAACGGGGGAGCAGTACTTC
CDR3 protein: CASSLGPTGEQYF
clone size: few
J gene: TRBJ2-7
V gene: TRBV7-6
D gene: .

CDR3 DNA: TGTGCCAGCAGCTTGGATTACGCAGGAAACTATGGCTACACCTTC
CDR3 protein: CASSLDYAGNYGYTF
clone size: once
J gene: TRBJ1-2
V gene: TRBV7-2
D gene: .

CDR3 DNA: TGTGCCAGTAGTATCCTGACTAGCGCCAATGAGCAGTTCTTC
CDR3 protein: CASSILTSANEQFF
clone size: .
J gene: TRBJ2-1
V gene: TRBV19
D gene: TRBD2

CDR3 DNA: TGTGCCAGCAGTACCACTCGACAGGGTGAAGAGACCCAGTACTTC
CDR3 protein: CASSTTRQGEETQYF
clone size: .
J gene: TRBJ2-5
V gene: TRBV27
D gene: TRBD1

CDR3 DNA: TGTGCCAGCAGTTACTCCAGGGGGTACGAGCAGTACTTC
CDR3 protein: CASSYSRGYEQYF
clone size: .
J gene: TRBJ2-7
V gene: TRBV6-5
D gene: TRBD1

CDR3 DNA: TGTGCCAGCAGTCCCTCAGGGGGCGCGGTATATGGCTACACCTTC
CDR3 protein: CASSPSGGAVYGYTF
clone size: .
J gene: TRBJ1-2
V gene: TRBV28
D gene: TRBD1

CDR3 DNA: TGTGCCAGCAGCTTAGAGGGGTCTGGGGCCAACGTCCTGACTTTC
CDR3 protein: CASSLEGSGANVLTF
clone size: .
J gene: TRBJ2-6
V gene: TRBV7-9
D gene: .

CDR3 DNA: TGTGCCAGCAGCAAAACTAGCTCCTACAATGAGCAGTTCTTC
CDR3 protein: CASSKTSSYNEQFF
clone size: .
J gene: TRBJ2-1
V gene: TRBV21-1
D gene: .

CDR3 DNA: TGTGCCAGCAGTTTAACGGACAGCTTATGGGAGCAGTACTTC
CDR3 protein: CASSLTDSLWEQYF
clone size: .
J gene: TRBJ2-7
V gene: TRBV28
D gene: .

CDR3 DNA: TGTGCCAGCCCGGACGGGGATGAGCAGTTCTTC
CDR3 protein: CASPDGDEQFF
clone size: .
J gene: TRBJ2-1
V gene: TRBV7-9
D gene: .

CDR3 DNA: TGCAGCGTTGACCCTAGCGGGAGGTTTCAAGAGACCCAGTACTTC
CDR3 protein: CSVDPSGRFQETQYF
clone size: once
J gene: TRBJ2-5
V gene: TRBV29-1
D gene: TRBD2

CDR3 DNA: TGCAGCGTTGAGGAGCGTCAGGGGGAAAATTCCTACGAGCAGTACTTC
CDR3 protein: CSVEERQGENSYEQYF
clone size: .
J gene: TRBJ2-7
V gene: TRBV29-1
D gene: TRBD1

CDR3 DNA: TGTGCCAGCAGCTTGGACTCCCCAAGCGGAAGTTACAATGAGCAGTTCTTC
CDR3 protein: CASSLDSPSGSYNEQFF
clone size: .
J gene: TRBJ2-1
V gene: TRBV5-8
D gene: .

CDR3 DNA: TGTGCCAGCAGTTACCTTGAGGGGGGCACCGGGGAGCTGTTTTTT
CDR3 protein: CASSYLEGGTGELFF
clone size: .
J gene: TRBJ2-2
V gene: TRBV6-6
D gene: .

CDR3 DNA: TGTGCCAGCAGCTTCGGCAGGGCGACCGACGGGGAGCTGTTTTTT
CDR3 protein: CASSFGRATDGELFF
clone size: .
J gene: TRBJ2-2
V gene: TRBV7-2
D gene: .

CDR3 DNA: TGTGCCATCAGTGAGTCTAAGCGGGAAGACATTCAGTACTTC
CDR3 protein: CAISESKREDIQYF
clone size: .
J gene: TRBJ2-4
V gene: TRBV10-3
D gene: TRBD2

CDR3 DNA: TGTGCCAGCAGCCCTTTAGCGGGGGACACAGATACGCAGTATTTT
CDR3 protein: CASSPLAGDTDTQYF
clone size: .
J gene: TRBJ2-3
V gene: TRBV4-2
D gene: TRBD2

CDR3 DNA: TGCAGCGTTGGAGGGGGGATCACCGGGGAGCTGTTTTTT
CDR3 protein: CSVGGGITGELFF
clone size: .
J gene: TRBJ2-2
V gene: TRBV29-1
D gene: .

CDR3 DNA: TGTGCCAGCAGCGTGACTAGCGGGAGTAACTACGAGCAGTACTTC
CDR3 protein: CASSVTSGSNYEQYF
clone size: .
J gene: TRBJ2-7
V gene: TRBV11-2
D gene: TRBD2

CDR3 DNA: TGTGCCAGCAGTGAAGCGGTGGGTCCCGAAGAGACCCAGTACTTC
CDR3 protein: CASSEAVGPEETQYF
clone size: .
J gene: TRBJ2-5
V gene: TRBV25-1
D gene: .

CDR3 DNA: TGCGCCAGCAGCCAAATTGGGTCGGAACAGCCCCAGCATTTT
CDR3 protein: CASSQIGSEQPQHF
clone size: .
J gene: TRBJ1-5
V gene: TRBV4-1
D gene: .

CDR3 DNA: TGTGCCAGCAGACTAGCGGGGGGTGATACGCAGTATTTT
CDR3 protein: CASRLAGGDTQYF
clone size: .
J gene: TRBJ2-3
V gene: TRBV27
D gene: TRBD2

CDR3 DNA: TGTGCCTGGAGTGTACATGGACATTACTACGAGCAGTACTTC
CDR3 protein: CAWSVHGHYYEQYF
clone size: .
J gene: TRBJ2-7
V gene: TRBV30
D gene: .

CDR3 DNA: TGTGCCAGCAGCCCCAACCAGGCAGGGGGCGTGCTGTTTTTT
CDR3 protein: CASSPNQAGGVLFF
clone size: .
J gene: TRBJ2-2
V gene: TRBV11-2
D gene: TRBD1

CDR3 DNA: TGTGCCAGCACCCCTCGTAGTGGCCCGGACAATGAGCAGTTCTTC
CDR3 protein: CASTPRSGPDNEQFF
clone size: .
J gene: TRBJ2-1
V gene: TRBV28
D gene: .

CDR3 DNA: TGCAGCGCCAACAGGGGTGGAGGCCAAGAGACCCAGTACTTC
CDR3 protein: CSANRGGGQETQYF
clone size: .
J gene: TRBJ2-5
V gene: TRBV29-1
D gene: TRBD1

CDR3 DNA: TGTGCCAGCAGTGAAATATTGGTTTCTCTCCTCTACGAGCAGTACTTC
CDR3 protein: CASSEILVSLLYEQYF
clone size: .
J gene: TRBJ2-7
V gene: TRBV6-1
D gene: .

CDR3 DNA: TGTGCCAGCTCACCCCCCCAACGACAGGGTCGCTACAATGAGCAGTTCTTC
CDR3 protein: CASSPPQRQGRYNEQFF
clone size: .
J gene: TRBJ2-1
V gene: TRBV18
D gene: TRBD1

CDR3 DNA: TGTGCCAGCCACACGACAGCAAACTATGGCTACACCTTC
CDR3 protein: CASHTTANYGYTF
clone size: .
J gene: TRBJ1-2
V gene: TRBV5-4
D gene: .

CDR3 DNA: TGCAGTGCCAGTAAGGAGCAGTTCTTC
CDR3 protein: CSASKEQFF
clone size: .
J gene: TRBJ2-1
V gene: TRBV20-1
D gene: .

CDR3 DNA: TGCGCCAGCAGCTTAAGTACAGGGGGCACAGATACGCAGTATTTT
CDR3 protein: CASSLSTGGTDTQYF
clone size: once
J gene: TRBJ2-3
V gene: TRBV5-1
D gene: TRBD1

CDR3 DNA: TGTGCCAGCAGCTTCCGGACAGAGAACACTGAAGCTTTCTTT
CDR3 protein: CASSFRTENTEAFF
clone size: .
J gene: TRBJ1-1
V gene: TRBV13
D gene: .